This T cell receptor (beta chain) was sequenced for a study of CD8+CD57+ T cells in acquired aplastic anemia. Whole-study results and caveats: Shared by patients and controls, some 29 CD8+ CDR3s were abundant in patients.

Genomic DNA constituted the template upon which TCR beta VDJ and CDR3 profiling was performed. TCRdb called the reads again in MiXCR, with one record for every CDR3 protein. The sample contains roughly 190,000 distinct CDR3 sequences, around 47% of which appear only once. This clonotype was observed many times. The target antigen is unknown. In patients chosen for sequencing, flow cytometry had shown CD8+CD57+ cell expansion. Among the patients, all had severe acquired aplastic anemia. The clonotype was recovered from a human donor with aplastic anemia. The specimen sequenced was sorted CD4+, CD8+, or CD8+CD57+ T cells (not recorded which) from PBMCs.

CDR3 protein: CASSIEGQGAVNQPQHF. The CDR3 DNA sequence: TGTGCCAGTAGTATTGAGGGACAGGGGGCGGTTAATCAGCCCCAGCATTTT. The rearrangement links TRBV19 to TRBJ1-5; TRBD1 matches 12 bases. The CDR3 has 17 residues. Trimming removed 3 bases from V and 4 bases from J; junction bases left unmatched: 7. Germline V gene data show CDR1 as LNHDA and CDR2 as SQIVND (reference sequence).